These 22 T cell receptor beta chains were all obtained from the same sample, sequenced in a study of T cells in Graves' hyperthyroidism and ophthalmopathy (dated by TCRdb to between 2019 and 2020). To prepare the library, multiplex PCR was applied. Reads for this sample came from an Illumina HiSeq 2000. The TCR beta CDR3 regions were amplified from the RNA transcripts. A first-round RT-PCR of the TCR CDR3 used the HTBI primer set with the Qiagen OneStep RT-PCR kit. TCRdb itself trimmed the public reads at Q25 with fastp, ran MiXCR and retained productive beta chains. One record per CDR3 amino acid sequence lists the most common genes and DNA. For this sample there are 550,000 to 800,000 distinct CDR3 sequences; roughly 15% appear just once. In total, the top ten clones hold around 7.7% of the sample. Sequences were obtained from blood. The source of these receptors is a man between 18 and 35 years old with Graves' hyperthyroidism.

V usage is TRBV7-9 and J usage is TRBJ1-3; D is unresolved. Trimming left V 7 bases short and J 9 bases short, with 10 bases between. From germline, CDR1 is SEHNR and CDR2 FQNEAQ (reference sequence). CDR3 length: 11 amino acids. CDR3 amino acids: CASILRTTIYF. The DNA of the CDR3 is TGTGCCAGCATTCTCCGAACCACCATATATTTT.

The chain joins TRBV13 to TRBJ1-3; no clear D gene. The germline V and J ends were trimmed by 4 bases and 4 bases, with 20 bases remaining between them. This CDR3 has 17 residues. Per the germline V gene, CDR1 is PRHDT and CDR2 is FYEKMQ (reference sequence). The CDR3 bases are TGTGCCAGCAGCTGGGGAAGGGCACCAATCACCGGAAACACCATATATTTT. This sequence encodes CASSWGRAPITGNTIYF.

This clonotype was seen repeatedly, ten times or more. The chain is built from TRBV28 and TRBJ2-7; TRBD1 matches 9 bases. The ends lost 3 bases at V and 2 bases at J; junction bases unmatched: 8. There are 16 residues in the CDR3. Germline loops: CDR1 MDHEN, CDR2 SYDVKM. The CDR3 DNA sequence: TGTGCCAGCAGTTTCCTCCGGGACAGGGATACCTACGAGCAGTACTTC. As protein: CASSFLRDRDTYEQYF.

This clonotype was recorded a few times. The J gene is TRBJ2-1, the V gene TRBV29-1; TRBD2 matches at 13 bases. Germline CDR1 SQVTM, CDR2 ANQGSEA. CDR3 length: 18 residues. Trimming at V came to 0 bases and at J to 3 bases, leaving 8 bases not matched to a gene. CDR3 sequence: CSVEDLWTSGRGYNEQFF. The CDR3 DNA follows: TGCAGCGTTGAAGATCTTTGGACTAGCGGGAGAGGCTACAATGAGCAGTTCTTC.

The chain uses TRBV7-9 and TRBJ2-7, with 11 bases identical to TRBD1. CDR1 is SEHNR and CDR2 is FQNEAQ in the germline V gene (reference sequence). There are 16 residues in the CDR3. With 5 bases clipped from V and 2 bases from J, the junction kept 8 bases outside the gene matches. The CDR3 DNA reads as TGTGCCAGCAGCGGCCCCGGGACAGGGGGGGCCTACGAGCAGTACTTC. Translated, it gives CASSGPGTGGAYEQYF.

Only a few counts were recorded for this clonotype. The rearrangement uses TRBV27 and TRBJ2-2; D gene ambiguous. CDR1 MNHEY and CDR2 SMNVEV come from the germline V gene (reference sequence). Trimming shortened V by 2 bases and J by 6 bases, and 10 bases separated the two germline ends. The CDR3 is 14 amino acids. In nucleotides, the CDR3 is TGTGCCAGCAGTTTAGGGGTATCATCCGGGGAGCTGTTTTTT. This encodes CASSLGVSSGELFF.

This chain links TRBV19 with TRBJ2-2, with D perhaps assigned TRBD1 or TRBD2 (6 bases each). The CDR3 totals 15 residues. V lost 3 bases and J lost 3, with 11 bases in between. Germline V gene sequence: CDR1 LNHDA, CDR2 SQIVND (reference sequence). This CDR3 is CASSIPGDYTGELFF. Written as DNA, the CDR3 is TGTGCCAGTAGTATCCCAGGGGACTACACCGGGGAGCTGTTTTTT.

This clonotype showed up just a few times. The CDR3 DNA sequence: TGTGCCAGCATAAGGGCTAATAATTCACCCCTCCACTTT. Translation gives CASIRANNSPLHF. The chain combines TRBV28 with TRBJ1-6, with no clear D. The CDR3 is 13 residues long. Trimming left V 7 bases short and J 5 bases short, with 9 bases between. The germline CDR1 and CDR2 sequences are MDHEN and SYDVKM.

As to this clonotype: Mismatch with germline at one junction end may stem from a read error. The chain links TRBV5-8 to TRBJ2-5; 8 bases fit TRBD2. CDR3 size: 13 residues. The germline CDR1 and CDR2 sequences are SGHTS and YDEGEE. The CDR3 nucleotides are TGTGCCAGCAGCTTAGATCGAGCGGGAGATAAGAACTTC. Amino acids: CASSLDRAGDKNF.

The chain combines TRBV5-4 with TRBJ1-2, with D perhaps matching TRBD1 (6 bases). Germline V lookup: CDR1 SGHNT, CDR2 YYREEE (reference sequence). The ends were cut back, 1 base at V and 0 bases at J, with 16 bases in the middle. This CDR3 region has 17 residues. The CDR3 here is CASSLNRVTHTNYGYTF. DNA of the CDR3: TGTGCCAGCAGCTTGAACAGGGTAACCCATACTAACTATGGCTACACCTTC.

The CDR3 bases are TGCAGTGCTAGAGATAGGACGGGGAAAGAGACCCAGTACTTC. It codes for CSARDRTGKETQYF. The chain recombines TRBV20-1 with TRBJ2-5; tentatively, D is TRBD2 (5 bases). The CDR3 sequence is 14 residues long. V was clipped by 0 bases and J by 3 bases, with 11 bases between them. From germline, CDR1 is DFQATT and CDR2 SNEGSKA (reference sequence).

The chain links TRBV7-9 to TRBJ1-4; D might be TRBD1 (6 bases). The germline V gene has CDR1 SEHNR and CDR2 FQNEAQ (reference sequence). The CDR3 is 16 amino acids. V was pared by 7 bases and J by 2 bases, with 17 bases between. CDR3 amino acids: CASTERGAQTNEKLFF. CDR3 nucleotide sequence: TGTGCCAGCACCGAGCGGGGGGCGCAGACTAATGAAAAACTGTTTTTT.

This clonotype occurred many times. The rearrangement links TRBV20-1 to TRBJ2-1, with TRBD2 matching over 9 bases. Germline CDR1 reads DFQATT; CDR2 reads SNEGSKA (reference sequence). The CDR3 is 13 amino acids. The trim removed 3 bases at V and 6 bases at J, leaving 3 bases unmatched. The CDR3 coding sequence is TGCAGTGCTAGGGCTAGCGGGATCAATGAGCAGTTCTTC. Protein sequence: CSARASGINEQFF.

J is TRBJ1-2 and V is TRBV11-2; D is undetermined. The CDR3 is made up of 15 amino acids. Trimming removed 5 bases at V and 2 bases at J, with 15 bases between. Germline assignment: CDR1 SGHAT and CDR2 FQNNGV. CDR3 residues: CASSTSTDLNYGYTF. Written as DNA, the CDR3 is TGTGCCAGCAGCACCTCCACGGACCTGAACTATGGCTACACCTTC.

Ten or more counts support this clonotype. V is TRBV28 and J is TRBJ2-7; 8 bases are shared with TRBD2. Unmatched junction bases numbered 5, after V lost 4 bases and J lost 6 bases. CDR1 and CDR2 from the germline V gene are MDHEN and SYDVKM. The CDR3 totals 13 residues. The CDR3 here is CASSSSGSGEQYF. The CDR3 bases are TGTGCCAGCAGTTCCAGCGGGAGTGGCGAGCAGTACTTC.

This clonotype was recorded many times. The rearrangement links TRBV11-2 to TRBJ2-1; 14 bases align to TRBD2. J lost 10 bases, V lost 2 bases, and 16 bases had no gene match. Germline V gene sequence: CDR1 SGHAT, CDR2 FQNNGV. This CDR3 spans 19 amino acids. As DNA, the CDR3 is TGTGCCAGCAGCTTATTTCGTGAGACTAGCGGGAGGGGTTGGAAAGAGCAGTTCTTC. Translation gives CASSLFRETSGRGWKEQFF. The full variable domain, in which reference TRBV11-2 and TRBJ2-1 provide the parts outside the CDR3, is EAGVAQSPRYKIIEKRQSVAFWCNPISGHATLYWYQQILGQGPKLLIQFQNNGVVDDSQLPKDRFSAERLKGVDSTLKIQPAKLEDSAVYLCASSLFRETSGRGWKEQFFGPGTRLTVL.

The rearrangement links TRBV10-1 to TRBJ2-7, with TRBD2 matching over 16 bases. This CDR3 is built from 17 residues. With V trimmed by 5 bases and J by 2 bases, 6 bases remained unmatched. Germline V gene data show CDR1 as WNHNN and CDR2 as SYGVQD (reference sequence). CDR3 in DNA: TGCGCCAGCAGTTCCGGGACTAGCGGGAGGGCACCCTACGAGCAGTACTTC. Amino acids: CASSSGTSGRAPYEQYF.

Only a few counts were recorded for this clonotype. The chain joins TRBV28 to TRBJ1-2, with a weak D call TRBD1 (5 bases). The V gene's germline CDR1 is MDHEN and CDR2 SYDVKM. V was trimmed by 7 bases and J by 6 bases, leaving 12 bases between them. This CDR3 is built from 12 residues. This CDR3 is CASTKAGDGYTF. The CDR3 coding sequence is TGTGCCAGCACGAAAGCGGGGGATGGCTACACCTTC.

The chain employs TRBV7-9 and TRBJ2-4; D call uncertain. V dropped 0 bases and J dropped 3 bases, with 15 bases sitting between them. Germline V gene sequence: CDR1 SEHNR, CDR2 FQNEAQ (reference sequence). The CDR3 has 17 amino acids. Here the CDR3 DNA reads TGTGCCAGCAGCTTAGCTTCCGCAGCCCTTGTCAAAAACATTCAGTACTTC. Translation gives CASSLASAALVKNIQYF.

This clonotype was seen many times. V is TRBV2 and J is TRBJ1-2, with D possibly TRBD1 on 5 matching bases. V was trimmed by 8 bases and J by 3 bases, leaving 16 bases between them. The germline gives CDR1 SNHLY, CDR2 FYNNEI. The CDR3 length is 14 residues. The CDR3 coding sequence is TGTGCCAGCGTGTCGGGGGGAAATTACTATGGCTACACCTTC. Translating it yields CASVSGGNYYGYTF.

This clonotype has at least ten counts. The CDR3 coding sequence is TGTGCCAGCAGTCCCCGTTGGGGGGCCTACGAGCAGTACTTC. It translates to CASSPRWGAYEQYF. The V gene is TRBV28, the J gene TRBJ2-7, with D perhaps matching TRBD2 (6 bases). The germline gives CDR1 MDHEN, CDR2 SYDVKM. There are 14 residues in the CDR3. V dropped 5 bases and J dropped 2 bases, with 13 bases sitting between them.

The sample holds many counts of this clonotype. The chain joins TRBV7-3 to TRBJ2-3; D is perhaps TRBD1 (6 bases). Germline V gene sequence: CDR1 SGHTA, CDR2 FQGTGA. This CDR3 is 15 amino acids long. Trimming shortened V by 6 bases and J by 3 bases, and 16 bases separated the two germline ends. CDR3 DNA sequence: TGTGCCAGCAGATTGACAGGACTTTTTACAGATACGCAGTATTTT. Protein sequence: CASRLTGLFTDTQYF.